The clone carrying this TCR beta chain was recorded a few times. Antigen unknown. The sample belongs to a study of CD8+CD57+ T cells in acquired aplastic anemia. On the study more broadly: The DNA of sorted CD4+ and CD8+ cells averaged approximately 3.3 ug.

Study results and limitations: Significance was not reached for CD8+ Simpson's diversity between patients and controls.

Genomic DNA was employed as the template in profiling TCR beta VDJ and CDR3. One entry per CDR3 protein results from TCRdb running MiXCR on the reads. The table lists fewer than 200,000 distinct CDR3 sequences, roughly 63% of them singletons. CDR1 is SNHLY and CDR2 is FYNNEI in the germline V gene. This CDR3 has 11 amino acids. V was clipped by 7 bases and J by 8 bases, with 11 bases between them. The sequenced material came from sorted CD4+, CD8+, or CD8+CD57+ T cells (not recorded which) from PBMCs. V and J are TRBV2 and TRBJ1-2; D is undetermined. The receptor's source is a human donor in good health. CDR3 in DNA: TGTGCCAGCAATACGGGCGGAGGCTACACCTTC. Protein: CASNTGGGYTF.